The sequence of this T cell receptor beta chain was determined in a study of cytomegalovirus exposure and HLA in healthy donors. This clone was seen just once. CDR1 is MNHEY, CDR2 SMNVEV, per germline (reference sequence). With V trimmed by 3 bases and J by 0 bases, 4 bases remained unmatched. There are 17 residues in the CDR3. PCR involved 60 Vbeta and 13 Jbeta primers. Libraries were prepared by immunoSEQ multiplex PCR; TCRdb keeps only in-frame clonotypes and omits some of them. The data contain about 62,000 clones, 78% of them singletons. The sample taken for sequencing was PBMCs. The sequence was obtained from a middle-aged man in good health and CMV-seronegative. The chain links TRBV27 to TRBJ2-3, with 12 bases aligning to TRBD2. CDR3 in amino acids: CASSFRTSGDSTDTQYF. The CDR3 DNA reads as TGTGCCAGCAGTTTCCGGACTAGCGGGGATAGCACAGATACGCAGTATTTT.